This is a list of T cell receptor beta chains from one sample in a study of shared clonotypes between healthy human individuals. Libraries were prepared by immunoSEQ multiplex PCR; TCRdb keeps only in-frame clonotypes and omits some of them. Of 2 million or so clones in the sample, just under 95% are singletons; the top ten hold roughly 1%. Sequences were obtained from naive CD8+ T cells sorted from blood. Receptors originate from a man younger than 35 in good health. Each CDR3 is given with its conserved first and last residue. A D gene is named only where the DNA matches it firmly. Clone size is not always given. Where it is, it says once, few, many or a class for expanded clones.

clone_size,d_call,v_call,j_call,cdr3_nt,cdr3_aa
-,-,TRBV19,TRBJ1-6,TGTGCCAGTAGTATCCAGGAGGAGAATTCACCCCTCCACTTT,CASSIQEENSPLHF
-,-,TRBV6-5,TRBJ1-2,TGTGCCAGCAGTTACGCGGACAGCCCCTATGGCTACACCTTC,CASSYADSPYGYTF
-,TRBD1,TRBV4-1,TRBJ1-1,TGCGCCAGCAGCCCCTCTTCAGGGGGCGGGATCGATGAAGCTTTCTTT,CASSPSSGGGIDEAFF
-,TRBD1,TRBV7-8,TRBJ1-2,TGTGCCAGCAGCCCCGGGACAGCGATCAGCTATGGCTACACCTTC,CASSPGTAISYGYTF
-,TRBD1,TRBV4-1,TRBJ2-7,TGCGCCAGCAGCCAAGTGGGACAGGGCGACTACGAGCAGTACTTC,CASSQVGQGDYEQYF
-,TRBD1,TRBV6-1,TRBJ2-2,TGTGCCAGCAGTGAAGAGGGCAGGGGGTCACTTCCGAACACCGGGGAGCTGTTTTTT,CASSEEGRGSLPNTGELFF
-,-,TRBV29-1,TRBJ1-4,TGCAGCGTTGGGTGGTCCAGGATGGAGGAAAAACTGTTTTTT,CSVGWSRMEEKLFF
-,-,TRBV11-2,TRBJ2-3,TGTGCCAGCAGCTTACGGCGGGGAGATACGCAGTATTTT,CASSLRRGDTQYF
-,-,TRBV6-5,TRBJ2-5,TGTGCCAGCAGTTACTCCGGGAGTGAGACCCAGTACTTC,CASSYSGSETQYF
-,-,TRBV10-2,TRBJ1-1,TGCGCCAGCAGTGAGTTACCACTGGGGGCTACGAACACTGAAGCTTTCTTT,CASSELPLGATNTEAFF
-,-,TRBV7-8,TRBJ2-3,TGTGCCAGCAGCTTTGAGGCCCCGGGCCGGGGGTATTTT,CASSFEAPGRGYF
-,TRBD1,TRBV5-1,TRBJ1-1,TGCGCCAGCAATGAGGGACAGGCTCTACAAGACACTGAAGCTTTCTTT,CASNEGQALQDTEAFF
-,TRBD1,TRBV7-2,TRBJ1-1,TGTGCCAGCAGCTTAGGCGCAGGGGGCACTGAAGCTTTCTTT,CASSLGAGGTEAFF
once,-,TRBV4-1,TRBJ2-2,TGCGCCAGCAGCCTCGAGCCGGGGGACACCGGGGAGCTGTTTTTT,CASSLEPGDTGELFF
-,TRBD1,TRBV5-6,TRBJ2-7,TGTGCCAGCAGCTTGGGGGGACAGGGATCCTACGAGCAGTACTTC,CASSLGGQGSYEQYF
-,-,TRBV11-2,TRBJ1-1,TGTGCCAGCAGCTTAGAGACAAGTGAAGCTTTCTTT,CASSLETSEAFF
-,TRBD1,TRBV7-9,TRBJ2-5,TGTGCCAGCAGCCCATTCGACAGGGCTCAAGAGACCCAGTACTTC,CASSPFDRAQETQYF
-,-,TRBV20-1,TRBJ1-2,TGCAGTGCTTATACCGGGGACTTC,CSAYTGDF
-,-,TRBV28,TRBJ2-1,TGTGCCAGCAGTGTTAGTGAGCAGTTCTTC,CASSVSEQFF
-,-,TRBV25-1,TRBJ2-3,TGTGCCAGCAGTCACCATCCCTTCGCGGGACCCGCAGATACGCAGTATTTT,CASSHHPFAGPADTQYF
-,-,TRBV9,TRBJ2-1,TGTGCCAGCAGCGTAGCATCAGTCTGGGGACCAGAGGACAATGAGCAGTTCTTC,CASSVASVWGPEDNEQFF
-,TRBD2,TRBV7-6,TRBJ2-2,TGTGCCAGCAGCTTAGTAGGAGCGGGGGGGCACAGCACCGGGGAGCTGTTTTTT,CASSLVGAGGHSTGELFF
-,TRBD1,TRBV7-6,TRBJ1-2,TGTGCCAGCAGCTCCTCCCCGGGACAGGGGACCTATGGCTACACCTTC,CASSSSPGQGTYGYTF
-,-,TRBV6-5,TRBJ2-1,TGTGCCAGCACAACTAATGAGCAGTTCTTC,CASTTNEQFF
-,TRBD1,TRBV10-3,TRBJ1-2,TGTGCCATCAGTGAGCATCCGGGACAGGGCCCACAATATGGCTACACCTTC,CAISEHPGQGPQYGYTF
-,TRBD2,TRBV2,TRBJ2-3,TGTGCCTGCCCGTCCCTAGCGGGCACAGATACGCAGTATTTT,CACPSLAGTDTQYF
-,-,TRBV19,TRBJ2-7,TGTGCCAGCGGATCGGGACTTCAATACGAGCAGTACTTC,CASGSGLQYEQYF
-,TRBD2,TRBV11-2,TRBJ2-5,TGTGCCAGCAGCTTAACTAGCGGGGTAGAGACCCAGTACTTC,CASSLTSGVETQYF
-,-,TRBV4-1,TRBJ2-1,TGCGCCAGCAGCCAAGATGCCTACAATGAGCAGTTCTTC,CASSQDAYNEQFF
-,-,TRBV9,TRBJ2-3,TGTGCCAGCAGCGTAGTAAGCACAGATACGCAGTATTTT,CASSVVSTDTQYF